This is a list of T cell receptor beta chains from one sample in a study of T cell responses to AZD1222 COVID-19 vaccine. Data came from immunoSEQ multiplex PCR; TCRdb stores just in-frame clones and leaves some out. The sample lists 85,000 or so clones; around nine tenths were seen once. Sequencing used peripheral blood, obtained 28 days after the second AZD1222 dose. Receptor source: an adult who received the AZD1222 COVID-19 vaccine. The CDR3 runs from the conserved cysteine through the conserved F or W. A D gene is named only where the DNA matches it firmly. Some rows mark clone size as missing; the rest say once, few, many or name a class of expanded clone.

>TRBJ2-1|-|once|TRBV2
TGTGCCAGCAGTGACGGAGGGGGCAGCTACAATGAGCAGTTCTTC
CASSDGGGSYNEQFF
>TRBJ1-6|-|once|TRBV5-1
TGCGCCAGCAGCTCCGGTGGATCACCCCTCCACTTT
CASSSGGSPLHF
>TRBJ2-3|-|once|TRBV7-2
TGTGCCAGCAGCCCAAGCGGACTAATGGTAGATACGCAGTATTTT
CASSPSGLMVDTQYF
>TRBJ2-5|-|-|TRBV11-3
TGTGCCAGCCGGGGTGTTGAAAGTAAAGAGACCCAGTACTTC
CASRGVESKETQYF
>TRBJ2-1|-|-|TRBV24-1
TGTGCCACCAGTGGGGCAGGGCACCTCTACAATGAGCAGTTCTTC
CATSGAGHLYNEQFF
>TRBJ1-4|TRBD1|-|TRBV5-6
TGTGCCAGCAGCTACGGACAGGGTTCGGAAAAACTGTTTTTT
CASSYGQGSEKLFF
>TRBJ1-3|-|-|TRBV5-4
TGTGCCAGCAGCTTGGGGGGCAGGAGCTCTGGAAACACCATATATTTT
CASSLGGRSSGNTIYF
>TRBJ1-2|-|-|TRBV19
TGTGCCAGTAGTATCTCACTGGGGGGAGACTATGGCTACACCTTC
CASSISLGGDYGYTF
>TRBJ1-6|-|-|TRBV9
TGTGCCAGCAGCGTAGGATTAGGTCGTTCCTATAATTCACCCCTCCACTTT
CASSVGLGRSYNSPLHF
>TRBJ1-2|TRBD1|-|TRBV28
TGTGCCAGCAGTTCCGGCGGGGCAGGGGGGGACTATGGCTACACCTTC
CASSSGGAGGDYGYTF
>TRBJ1-2|-|-|TRBV28
TGTGCCAGCAGTTTATCAGGGACCTATGGCTACACCTTC
CASSLSGTYGYTF
>TRBJ2-7|TRBD2|-|TRBV9
TGTGCCAGCAGCGTAGATCTAGCGGGGACCTACGAGCAGTACTTC
CASSVDLAGTYEQYF
>TRBJ1-2|TRBD1|-|TRBV9
TGTGCCAGCAGCGTGGCCCCTTGGACAGGATCTAACTATGGCTACACCTTC
CASSVAPWTGSNYGYTF
>TRBJ1-5|-|-|TRBV28
TGTGCCAGCAGATCGGCATATAGCAATCAGCCCCAGCATTTT
CASRSAYSNQPQHF
>TRBJ2-7|-|-|TRBV28
TGTGCCAGCAGTTTAGGACACAACTACGAGCAGTACTTC
CASSLGHNYEQYF
>TRBJ2-5|-|-|TRBV5-5
TGTGCCAGCAGCTTGGGTACGGGGAGAGAGACCCAGTACTTC
CASSLGTGRETQYF
>TRBJ1-4|-|-|TRBV14
TGTGCCAGCAGCGCCCGGACAGTTTCTCTTGCAACTAATGAAAAACTGTTTTTT
CASSARTVSLATNEKLFF
>TRBJ1-1|-|-|TRBV5-4
TGTGCCAGCAGCATACCGGCGGTGAACACTGAAGCTTTCTTT
CASSIPAVNTEAFF
>TRBJ2-3|TRBD1|-|TRBV7-3
TGTGCCAGCAGCCCTCGGACAGGGCTTAGGGATACGCAGTATTTT
CASSPRTGLRDTQYF
>TRBJ1-6|-|-|TRBV7-9
TGTGCCAGCAGCTCTCAGGGAGGAAATTCACCCCTCCACTTT
CASSSQGGNSPLHF
>TRBJ1-5|TRBD1|-|TRBV15
TGTGCCACCAGCAGTGGAATGACAGGGTCTCAGCCCCAGCATTTT
CATSSGMTGSQPQHF
>TRBJ2-1|-|-|TRBV28
TGTGCCAGCAGCCCCGGGCCCAATGAGCAGTTCTTC
CASSPGPNEQFF
>TRBJ2-3|-|-|TRBV5-4
TGTGCCAGCAGCTTGGACAGGGTGGTGGTAGATACGCAGTATTTT
CASSLDRVVVDTQYF
>TRBJ1-4|TRBD1|few|TRBV6-6
TGTGCCAGCAGTTCTCTTGGCGGGACAGGGCGGGAAAAACTGTTTTTT
CASSSLGGTGREKLFF
>TRBJ2-2|-|few|TRBV10-3
TGTGCCATCAGTGGTGGTGAAGGGCCCACCGGGGAGCTGTTTTTT
CAISGGEGPTGELFF
>TRBJ2-1|-|-|TRBV6-5
TGTGCCAGCAGTTACGGGGGGTACAATGAGCAGTTCTTC
CASSYGGYNEQFF
>TRBJ2-1|TRBD2|-|TRBV5-1
TGCGCCAGCGAGCCTGGAGGAACTAGCGGCTACAATGAGCAGTTCTTC
CASEPGGTSGYNEQFF
>TRBJ1-6|-|-|TRBV6-4
TGTGCCAGCAGTGCCCGGGACATGGAATCACCCCTCCACTTT
CASSARDMESPLHF
>TRBJ1-2|TRBD1|-|TRBV6-5
TGTGCCAGCAGGGGCCGGGACAGCGCTAACTATGGCTACACCTTC
CASRGRDSANYGYTF
>TRBJ1-2|-|-|TRBV5-6
TGTGCCAGCAGCTACGGGGGCGCAGAAAATGGCTACACCTTC
CASSYGGAENGYTF
>TRBJ2-7|-|-|TRBV7-8
TGTGCCAGCAGCTTAGAACGACAGTACGAGCAGTACTTC
CASSLERQYEQYF
>TRBJ2-6|-|-|TRBV5-1
TGCGCCAGCAGCTTCTCTGGGGCCAACGTCCTGACTTTC
CASSFSGANVLTF
>TRBJ2-3|-|-|TRBV9
TGTGCCAGCAGCGTAGCGGTGGTTTTGGGCACAGATACGCAGTATTTT
CASSVAVVLGTDTQYF
>TRBJ2-4|TRBD2|-|TRBV12-3/TRBV12-4
TGTGCCAGCAGGGGGACTAGCGGAAACATTCAGTACTTC
CASRGTSGNIQYF
>TRBJ1-6|-|-|TRBV3-1/TRBV3-2
TGTGCCAGCAGCCAAGGGACGGGGACGATGGATTCACCCCTCCACTTT
CASSQGTGTMDSPLHF
>TRBJ2-6|TRBD1|-|TRBV3-1/TRBV3-2
TGTGCCAGCAGCCAAGCGGGCTCCGGGACAGGGACTGGGGCCAACGTCCTGACTTTC
CASSQAGSGTGTGANVLTF
>TRBJ1-1|-|-|TRBV4-2
TGTGCCAGCAGCCAAGAGTCTATGATAGGGGGCACTGAAGCTTTCTTT
CASSQESMIGGTEAFF
>TRBJ1-5|TRBD1|-|TRBV30
TGTGCCTGGAGTGTACAGGGGGATCAGCCCCAGCATTTT
CAWSVQGDQPQHF
>TRBJ1-5|-|-|TRBV3-1/TRBV3-2
TGTGCCAGCAGCCGCCAAGACCCTCGGGCCGGTGGGTATCAGCCCCAGCATTTT
CASSRQDPRAGGYQPQHF
>TRBJ1-1|-|-|TRBV19
TGTGCCAGTAGTATAGGGGGGCGGCCAGGGAGAAGTAATGAAGCTTTCTTT
CASSIGGRPGRSNEAFF
>TRBJ1-2|TRBD1|-|TRBV7-9
TGTGCCAGCAGCCGGGACAGCTATGGCTACACCTTC
CASSRDSYGYTF
>TRBJ1-2|-|once|TRBV2
TGTGCCAGCAGTGCGACACCTTCCGGCTACACCTTC
CASSATPSGYTF
>TRBJ2-1|TRBD2|-|TRBV29-1
TGCAGCGTTGTGGGACTAGCGGGAGGTGTAGCCTACAATGAGCAGTTCTTC
CSVVGLAGGVAYNEQFF
>TRBJ2-7|TRBD2|-|TRBV4-1
TGCGCCAGCAGCCGCTTAGGACTAGCCGACTACGAGCAGTACTTC
CASSRLGLADYEQYF
>TRBJ1-5|TRBD1|-|TRBV5-8
TGTGCCAGCAGCTCGGGACAGCTATACAATCAGCCCCAGCATTTT
CASSSGQLYNQPQHF
>TRBJ1-4|-|-|TRBV4-1
TGCGCCAGCAGCGCGGGACCGATAAATGAAAAACTGTTTTTT
CASSAGPINEKLFF
>TRBJ1-4|-|-|TRBV19
TGTGCCAGTGGCCCGATTAATGAAAAACTGTTTTTT
CASGPINEKLFF
>TRBJ2-3|-|-|TRBV7-7
TGTGCTAGCAGCTTAGGAAGGGGAGATACGCAGTATTTT
CASSLGRGDTQYF
>TRBJ2-2|-|-|TRBV28
TGTGCCAGCAGTCCACACCTTGGGGCCGGGGAGCTGTTTTTT
CASSPHLGAGELFF
>TRBJ2-1|TRBD1|once|TRBV2
TGTGCCAGCAGTCTTATGACAGGGGCCCACAATGAGCAGTTCTTC
CASSLMTGAHNEQFF
>TRBJ1-4|-|-|TRBV2
TGTGCCAGCGCCCGGGGGGGGGATAATGAAAAACTGTTTTTT
CASARGGDNEKLFF
>TRBJ2-3|-|-|TRBV5-4
TGTGCCAGCAGTACAGACGGCTCTAGCACAGATACGCAGTATTTT
CASSTDGSSTDTQYF
>TRBJ2-7|TRBD1|-|TRBV18
TGTGCCAGCTCACCACCGGACAGGCCCTACGAGCAGTACTTC
CASSPPDRPYEQYF
>TRBJ1-2|-|-|TRBV9
TGTGCCAGCAGCGAGGCCCCCGCAGCTAACTATGGCTACACCTTC
CASSEAPAANYGYTF
>TRBJ2-3|-|-|TRBV28
TGTGCCAGCAGTTTACCTTCGACGGATACGCAGTATTTT
CASSLPSTDTQYF
>TRBJ1-1|TRBD1|-|TRBV6-5
TGTGCCAGCAGGGGTGGGACAGGGGAAGTAGGGGCTTTCTTT
CASRGGTGEVGAFF
>TRBJ1-2|-|once|TRBV9
TGTGCCAGCAGCGTAGGGCAGAGCTATGGCTACACCTTC
CASSVGQSYGYTF
>TRBJ1-5|-|-|TRBV21-1
TGTGCCAGCAGCCGTAAGTCTTTGTGGGCCCCCCGGCCCCAGCATTTT
CASSRKSLWAPRPQHF